The rows below give T cell receptor beta chains drawn from one sample of a study of Ad26.COV2.S vaccination and SARS-CoV-2 variants. Clones were sequenced by immunoSEQ multiplex PCR, and TCRdb holds only the in-frame ones, with some missing. This sample carries approximately 300,000 clones, about 82% of them seen once, and the ten largest clones take 2% to 2.5%. Sequences were derived from peripheral blood, sampled in a trial of Ad26.COV2.S vaccine versus placebo. These receptors were taken from a person between 18 and 65 years old who received the Ad26.COV2.S COVID-19 vaccine or a placebo. The CDR3 runs from the conserved cysteine through the conserved F or W. Each record gives: CDR3 protein, V gene.

CDR3aa: CASSSFDRGSNQPQHF
v_gene: TRBV6-6

CDR3aa: CASSIDLAGGNEQFF
v_gene: TRBV19

CDR3aa: CASRQRGTYEQYF
v_gene: TRBV2

CDR3aa: CASTWDRDYEQYF
v_gene: TRBV2

CDR3aa: CASSLPNYNYGYTF
v_gene: TRBV28

CDR3aa: CAIRPGGGTDTQYF
v_gene: TRBV10-3

CDR3aa: CASRAQTYGYTF
v_gene: TRBV6-5

CDR3aa: CATSGTPQETQYF
v_gene: TRBV24-1

CDR3aa: CASSLERGIGNSPLHF
v_gene: TRBV11-2

CDR3aa: CATSLGTMGETQYF
v_gene: TRBV24-1

CDR3aa: CASSLTRDYEQYF
v_gene: TRBV5-1

CDR3aa: CASSLRTGSRDEQFF
v_gene: TRBV11-3

CDR3aa: CASSYGTGTHQPQHF
v_gene: TRBV5-6

CDR3aa: CASSLARGRDTQYF
v_gene: TRBV5-1

CDR3aa: CASSLLETQYF
v_gene: TRBV5-1

CDR3aa: CASSPKTGSYEQYF
v_gene: TRBV18

CDR3aa: CASSPGQGVVYEQYF
v_gene: TRBV7-8

CDR3aa: CASSSYTLHGYTF
v_gene: TRBV7-9

CDR3aa: CASSHAGQFSNQPQHF
v_gene: TRBV4-2

CDR3aa: CASSERQGAGANVLTF
v_gene: TRBV14

CDR3aa: CASSKNPRGVQETQYF
v_gene: TRBV5-1

CDR3aa: CASSSQQGGGNTIYF
v_gene: TRBV11-2

CDR3aa: CASSLISTGGPYGYTF
v_gene: TRBV5-1

CDR3aa: CASRTRSGGEEYNEQFF
v_gene: TRBV28

CDR3aa: CASSQEGTTGSYEQYF
v_gene: TRBV4-2

CDR3aa: CASSLGTAELISGNTIYF
v_gene: TRBV5-1

CDR3aa: CASSPQYLREQFF
v_gene: TRBV14